This entry lists 22 T cell receptor beta chains sequenced from one sample in a study of blood T cell repertoires in COVID-19. Profiling relied on immunoSEQ multiplex PCR, and the TCRdb table lists in-frame clones only, not all of them. Of more than 150,000 clones listed, less than 90% are singletons. Sequences were obtained from peripheral blood. Source of these receptors: a man between 18 and 35 years old with active or convalescent COVID-19.

The chain combines TRBV10-3 with TRBJ2-7; the D gene is possibly TRBD1 (6 bases). CDR3 length: 12 residues. The germline V gene has CDR1 ENHRY and CDR2 SYGVKD. V was pared by 10 bases and J by 0 bases, with 10 bases between. The CDR3 DNA follows: TGTGCCACCGGGGACAACTCCTACGAGCAGTACTTC. Translation: CATGDNSYEQYF.

This rearrangement joins TRBV5-1 to TRBJ1-1, with 8 bases identical to TRBD1. The CDR3 length is 13 residues. V lost 2 bases, J lost 4 bases, and 1 base stayed unmatched. Germline loops: CDR1 SGHRS, CDR2 YFSETQ. CDR3 region: CASSLTGGTEAFF. CDR3 nucleotide sequence: TGCGCCAGCAGCTTAACAGGGGGCACTGAAGCTTTCTTT.

This clone has more than one count but fewer than ten. The chain is built from TRBV20-1 and TRBJ1-1; D possibly corresponds to TRBD1 (5 bases). From germline, CDR1 is DFQATT and CDR2 SNEGSKA (reference sequence). The CDR3 runs to 13 residues. V was trimmed by 3 bases and J by 2 bases, leaving 10 bases between them. The CDR3 is CSASRQPNTEAFF. In DNA form, the CDR3 reads TGCAGTGCTAGTCGACAGCCTAACACTGAAGCTTTCTTT.

The chain combines TRBV10-2 with TRBJ1-3; D is unresolved. The CDR3 runs to 14 residues. The germline V gene encodes CDR1 WSHSY and CDR2 SAAADI. The V end lost 6 bases, the J end lost 0 bases, and 9 bases lay between the germline ends. The CDR3 reads CASSPTTSGNTIYF. Written as DNA, the CDR3 is TGCGCCAGCAGCCCGACAACCTCTGGAAACACCATATATTTT.

This chain joins TRBV28 and TRBJ2-7; tentatively, D is TRBD2 (7 bases). There are 16 residues in the CDR3. Germline loops: CDR1 MDHEN, CDR2 SYDVKM. V was trimmed by 2 bases and J by 3 bases, leaving 17 bases between them. Written as DNA, the CDR3 is TGTGCCAGCAGTTTAACGGGGGGCTTTAATATCTACGAGCAGTACTTC. This codes for CASSLTGGFNIYEQYF.

The CDR3, as DNA: TGTGCCACCAGTGATCCTAGCCGCTCCTACAATGAGCAGTTCTTC. This gives the protein CATSDPSRSYNEQFF. This chain joins TRBV24-1 and TRBJ2-1; the D gene is possibly TRBD2 (5 bases). CDR3 size: 15 residues. Germline V gives CDR1 KGHDR, CDR2 SFDVKD. V lost 3 bases and J lost 0, with 8 bases in between.

The count of this clone is one. The CDR3 here is CASSPVPTSNNSPLHF. The CDR3, as DNA: TGTGCCAGCAGCCCCGTCCCGACAAGTAATAATTCACCCCTCCACTTT. The V and J genes are TRBV5-5 and TRBJ1-6; no clear D gene. There are 16 residues in the CDR3. Germline V CDR1 and CDR2: SGHKS, YYEKEE (reference sequence). With 4 bases removed from V and 5 bases from J, the gap between germline ends came to 16 bases.

The chain couples TRBV7-2 to TRBJ1-5; perhaps TRBD1 as D (6 bases). Germline CDR1 reads SGHTA; CDR2 reads FQGNSA. V lost 4 bases and J lost 0, with 13 bases in between. The CDR3 has 16 residues. CDR3 protein: CASSYTGRNSNQPQHF. The CDR3 DNA sequence: TGTGCCAGCAGCTACACAGGGCGGAATAGCAATCAGCCCCAGCATTTT. Using reference TRBV7-2 and TRBJ1-5 for the parts outside the CDR3, the full variable domain is GAGVSQSPSNKVTEKGKDVELRCDPISGHTALYWYRQSLGQGLEFLIYFQGNSAPDKSGLPSDRFSAERTGGSVSTLTIQRTQQEDSAVYLCASSYTGRNSNQPQHFGDGTRLSIL.

The chain uses TRBV2 and TRBJ1-4, with D unclear. The CDR3 is 12 amino acids. CDR1 is SNHLY, CDR2 FYNNEI, per germline. The V end was cut by 6 bases, the J end by 7 bases, with 9 bases between. CDR3: CASRLLVEKLFF. CDR3 in DNA: TGTGCCAGCAGGCTATTAGTTGAAAAACTGTTTTTT.

V usage is TRBV18 and J usage is TRBJ2-7; D unclear. CDR3 length: 12 residues. Trimming took 5 bases from V and 2 from J, leaving 7 bases between them. The V gene's germline CDR1 is KGHSH and CDR2 LQKENI. In DNA, the CDR3 is TGTGCCAGCTCATCCCAGGCCTACGAGCAGTACTTC. Amino acids: CASSSQAYEQYF. The full variable domain, completed using reference TRBV18 and TRBJ2-7, is NAGVMQNPRHLVRRRGQEARLRCSPMKGHSHVYWYRQLPEEGLKFMVYLQKENIIDESGMPKERFSAEFPKEGPSILRIQQVVRGDSAAYFCASSSQAYEQYFGPGTRLTVT.

The V and J genes are TRBV6-5 and TRBJ2-7; 12 bases agree with TRBD2. The V gene end was trimmed by 6 bases and the J gene end by 9 bases; junction bases not matched to a gene: 3. Looked up from germline, CDR1 is MNHEY and CDR2 is SVGAGI. This CDR3 is built from 12 residues. CDR3 coding DNA: TGTGCCAGCAGACTAGCGGGAGGCATGCAGTACTTC. Translating it yields CASRLAGGMQYF.

The chain carries TRBV29-1 and TRBJ2-2; 9 nucleotides match TRBD1. Germline V lookup: CDR1 SQVTM, CDR2 ANQGSEA. The CDR3 covers 14 residues. The junction had 7 bases not matched to a gene; V was cut back by 6 bases and J by 5 bases. Written as DNA, the CDR3 is TGCAGCGTCGTTGGGACAGGGAGAACCGGGGAGCTGTTTTTT. This codes for CSVVGTGRTGELFF.

This clone was detected many times. The CDR3 here is CASSYGGAENQPQHF. The CDR3 nucleotides are TGTGCCAGCAGTTACGGAGGGGCAGAGAATCAGCCCCAGCATTTT. The chain is built from TRBV6-5 and TRBJ1-5; D possibly corresponds to TRBD1 (5 bases). Trimming took off 2 bases at V and 4 bases at J, with 12 bases between the two ends. CDR3 length: 15 residues. Germline V gene sequence: CDR1 MNHEY, CDR2 SVGAGI.

This clone was recorded only once. The V call is TRBV4-1, the J call TRBJ1-4, with 9 bases that match TRBD1. Germline CDR1 is MGHRA and CDR2 is YSYEKL. J gave up 8 bases and V 4 bases, and 11 bases lay outside the gene matches. The CDR3 spans 16 residues. The CDR3 reads CASSPLKTGGWEKLFF. CDR3 DNA sequence: TGCGCCAGCAGCCCCCTTAAGACAGGGGGTTGGGAAAAACTGTTTTTT.

The CDR3, as DNA: TGTGCCATCGAGACCCGGGACAGGGGAAGCAATGAGCAGTTCTTC. The encoded protein is CAIETRDRGSNEQFF. The V and J genes are TRBV6-5 and TRBJ2-1, with TRBD1 matching 10 bases. Germline V lookup: CDR1 MNHEY, CDR2 SVGAGI. Trimming removed 10 bases from V and 6 bases from J; junction bases left unmatched: 12. This CDR3 comprises 15 residues.

CDR3 sequence (DNA): TGTGCCAGTAGTATCCGAGCGGGAGGGCCAGCAGATACGCAGTATTTT. It translates to CASSIRAGGPADTQYF. The chain recombines TRBV19 with TRBJ2-3; 10 bases agree with TRBD2. The CDR3 spans 16 residues. The germline gives CDR1 LNHDA, CDR2 SQIVND (reference sequence). Unmatched junction bases numbered 7, after V lost 3 bases and J lost 4 bases.

This clone was detected once. The chain recombines TRBV7-8 with TRBJ2-1; 7 nucleotides match TRBD1. CDR3 length: 15 residues. Germline values: CDR1 SGHVS, CDR2 FQNEAQ. V was clipped by 2 bases and J by 4 bases; unmatched bases: 5. In DNA form, the CDR3 reads TGTGCCAGCAGCTTACGGACAGGAACATACAATGAGCAGTTCTTC. Encoded protein: CASSLRTGTYNEQFF.

This chain links TRBV19 with TRBJ1-1; D is undetermined. Germline V gene data show CDR1 as LNHDA and CDR2 as SQIVND (reference sequence). The CDR3 sequence is 15 residues long. Trimming removed 5 bases at V and 0 bases at J, with 13 bases between. The CDR3 reads CASSSGGRVNTEAFF. Written as DNA, the CDR3 is TGTGCCAGTAGTTCTGGAGGGAGGGTGAACACTGAAGCTTTCTTT.

The genes are TRBV19 and TRBJ1-1; no definite D call. The germline V gene has CDR1 LNHDA and CDR2 SQIVND (reference sequence). This CDR3 comprises 13 residues. Trimming stripped 5 bases from V and 1 base from J, with 8 bases between. CDR3 bases: TGTGCCAGTAGTTACACAGCGAACACTGAAGCTTTCTTT. Protein sequence: CASSYTANTEAFF. Full variable domain (remainder filled in from reference TRBV19 and TRBJ1-1): DGGITQSPKYLFRKEGQNVTLSCEQNLNHDAMYWYRQDPGQGLRLIYYSQIVNDFQKGDIAEGYSVSREKKESFPLTVTSAQKNPTAFYLCASSYTANTEAFFGQGTRLTVV.

V gene TRBV7-2 combines with J gene TRBJ2-1; 7 nucleotides agree with TRBD1. The junction had 10 bases not matched to a gene; V was cut back by 6 bases and J by 8 bases. The CDR3 extends over 14 amino acids. CDR1 is SGHTA and CDR2 is FQGNSA in the germline V gene. CDR3 sequence (DNA): TGTGCCAGCAGTCGTACAGGGGCGAAAGATGAGCAGTTCTTC. It codes for CASSRTGAKDEQFF. The entire variable domain, with the rest obtained from reference TRBV7-2 and TRBJ2-1, is as follows: GAGVSQSPSNKVTEKGKDVELRCDPISGHTALYWYRQSLGQGLEFLIYFQGNSAPDKSGLPSDRFSAERTGGSVSTLTIQRTQQEDSAVYLCASSRTGAKDEQFFGPGTRLTVL.

J is TRBJ2-5 and V is TRBV5-1, with D maybe TRBD1 (6 bases). V was shortened by 2 bases and J by 5 bases, with 10 bases between the two germline ends. Germline loops: CDR1 SGHRS, CDR2 YFSETQ. CDR3 length: 13 residues. DNA of the CDR3: TGCGCCAGCAGCTTTGCAGGGGAGGAGACCCAGTACTTC. This sequence encodes CASSFAGEETQYF.

The genes are TRBV4-3 and TRBJ1-2; D uncertain. The CDR3 consists of 14 residues. The ends were cut back, 0 bases at V and 4 bases at J, with 9 bases in the middle. Germline CDR1 and CDR2: LGHNA and YSLEER. This chain's CDR3 is CASSQDTPGYGYTF. The CDR3, as DNA: TGCGCCAGCAGCCAAGATACACCGGGCTATGGCTACACCTTC.